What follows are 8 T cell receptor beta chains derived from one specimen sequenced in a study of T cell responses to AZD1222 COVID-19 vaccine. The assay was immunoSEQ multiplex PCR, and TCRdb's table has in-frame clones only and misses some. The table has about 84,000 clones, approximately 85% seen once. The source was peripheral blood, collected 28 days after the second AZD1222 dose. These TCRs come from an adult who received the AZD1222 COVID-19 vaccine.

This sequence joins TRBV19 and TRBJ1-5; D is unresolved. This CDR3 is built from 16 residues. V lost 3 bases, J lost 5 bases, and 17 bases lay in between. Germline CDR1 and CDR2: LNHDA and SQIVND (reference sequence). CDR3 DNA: TGTGCCAGTAGTATGGTAACGGAAATACCCTATCAGCCCCAGCATTTT. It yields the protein CASSMVTEIPYQPQHF.

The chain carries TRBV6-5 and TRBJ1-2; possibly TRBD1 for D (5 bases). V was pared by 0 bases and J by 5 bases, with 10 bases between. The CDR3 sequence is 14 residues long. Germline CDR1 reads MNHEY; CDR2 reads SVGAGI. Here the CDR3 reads CASSYSAGGYGYTF. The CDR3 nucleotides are TGTGCCAGCAGTTACTCGGCGGGGGGGTATGGCTACACCTTC.

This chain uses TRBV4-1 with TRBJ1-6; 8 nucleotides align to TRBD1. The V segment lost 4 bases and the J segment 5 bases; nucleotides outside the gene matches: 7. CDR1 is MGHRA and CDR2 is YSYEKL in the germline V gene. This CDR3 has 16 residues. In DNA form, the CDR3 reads TGCGCCAGCAGCCCCCGACAGGGACAGGATAATTCACCCCTCCACTTT. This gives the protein CASSPRQGQDNSPLHF.

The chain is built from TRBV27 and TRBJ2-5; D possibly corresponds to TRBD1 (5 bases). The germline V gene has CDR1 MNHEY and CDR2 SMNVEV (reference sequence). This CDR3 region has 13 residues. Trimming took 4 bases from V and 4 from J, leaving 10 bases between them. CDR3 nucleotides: TGTGCCAGCAGTTCAGGGCGCCGAGAGACCCAGTACTTC. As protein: CASSSGRRETQYF.

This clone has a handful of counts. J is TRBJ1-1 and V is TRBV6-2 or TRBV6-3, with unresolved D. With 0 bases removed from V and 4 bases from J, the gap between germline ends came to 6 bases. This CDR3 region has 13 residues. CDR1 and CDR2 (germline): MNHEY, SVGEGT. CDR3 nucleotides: TGTGCCAGCAGTTACTCCGGGTTCACTGAAGCTTTCTTT. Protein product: CASSYSGFTEAFF.

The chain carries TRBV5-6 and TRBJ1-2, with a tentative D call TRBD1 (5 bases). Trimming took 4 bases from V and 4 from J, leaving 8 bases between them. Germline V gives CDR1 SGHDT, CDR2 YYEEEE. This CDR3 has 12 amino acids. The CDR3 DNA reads TGTGCCAGCAGCAGCAGGGCCTATGGCTACACCTTC. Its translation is CASSSRAYGYTF.

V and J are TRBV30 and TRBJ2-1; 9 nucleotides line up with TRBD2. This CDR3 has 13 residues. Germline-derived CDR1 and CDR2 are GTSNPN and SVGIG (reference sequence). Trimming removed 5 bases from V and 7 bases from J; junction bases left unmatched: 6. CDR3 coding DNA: TGTGCCTGGGCTAGCGGGGCTCGAAATGAGCAGTTCTTC. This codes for CAWASGARNEQFF. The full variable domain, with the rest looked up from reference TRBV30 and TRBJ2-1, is SQTIHQWPATLVQPVGSPLSLECTVEGTSNPNLYWYRQAAGRGLQLLFYSVGIGQISSEVPQNLSASRPQDRQFILSSKKLLLSDSGFYLCAWASGARNEQFFGPGTRLTVL.

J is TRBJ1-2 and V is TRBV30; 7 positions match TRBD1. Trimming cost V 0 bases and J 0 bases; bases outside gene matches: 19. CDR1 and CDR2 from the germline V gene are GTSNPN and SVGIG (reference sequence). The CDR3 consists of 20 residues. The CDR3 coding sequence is TGTGCCTGGAGTGTACGTCAGGGGGGGCTTATCGGGCTAGCTAACTATGGCTACACCTTC. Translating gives CAWSVRQGGLIGLANYGYTF.